Listed below are T cell receptor beta chains from one sample, sequenced in a study of T cells in Graves' hyperthyroidism and ophthalmopathy. TCRdb called the multiplex PCR reads again in MiXCR, with one record for every CDR3 protein. The table records hundreds of thousands of distinct CDR3 sequences, 15% to 18% of them present only once. The material sequenced was blood. These receptors originate from a woman between 18 and 30 years old with Graves' hyperthyroidism. Each CDR3 is given with its conserved first and last residue. The D gene is left open where the match is weak. Size tells how often a clone was seen (once, few, many) or the class of an expanded clone, and some rows leave it out.

clone_size d_call j_call v_call cdr3_aa cdr3_nt
many - TRBJ2-5 TRBV27 CASSVGDKETQYF TGTGCCAGCAGTGTGGGGGACAAAGAGACCCAGTACTTC
many - TRBJ2-3 TRBV2 CASKRHSTDTQYF TGTGCCAGCAAGCGGCACAGCACAGATACGCAGTATTTT
many TRBD2 TRBJ2-5 TRBV10-3 CAIGLGVETQYF TGTGCCATCGGACTAGGAGTGGAGACCCAGTACTTC
- TRBD2 TRBJ2-1 TRBV7-2 CASSRTSGTNEQFF TGTGCCAGCAGCCGCACTAGCGGGACTAATGAGCAGTTCTTC
many - TRBJ2-3 TRBV11-2 CASSPSAADTQYF TGTGCCAGCAGCCCCTCGGCGGCAGATACGCAGTATTTT
many - TRBJ1-5 TRBV7-2 CASSLHRDQPQHF TGTGCCAGCAGCTTACACAGGGATCAGCCCCAGCATTTT
many - TRBJ2-7 TRBV11-2 CASSPQTASYEQYF TGTGCCAGCAGCCCCCAGACAGCCTCCTACGAGCAGTACTTC
- TRBD1 TRBJ2-6 TRBV6-9 CASSYSGTGAYVLTF TGTGCCAGCAGCTATTCTGGGACAGGGGCCTACGTCCTGACTTTC
many - TRBJ1-4 TRBV27 CASSQNPLEKLFF TGTGCCAGCAGTCAGAACCCCCTAGAAAAACTGTTTTTT
many - TRBJ2-1 TRBV6-1 CASSYGGNEQFF TGTGCCAGCAGTTACGGAGGCAATGAGCAGTTCTTC
many - TRBJ2-3 TRBV7-2 CASSLVDTQYF TGTGCCAGCAGCTTAGTTGATACGCAGTATTTT
many TRBD1 TRBJ1-2 TRBV20-1 CSASQGANYGYTF TGCAGTGCTAGCCAGGGGGCTAACTATGGCTACACCTTC
many - TRBJ2-3 TRBV9 CASNATGKDTQYF TGTGCCAGCAATGCGACAGGAAAAGATACGCAGTATTTT
- - TRBJ2-7 TRBV6-1 CASSVRVGSYEQYF TGTGCCAGCAGTGTCAGGGTTGGCTCCTACGAGCAGTACTTC
few - TRBJ1-5 TRBV6-5 CASTPNQGRSNQPQHF TGTGCCAGCACCCCCAATCAGGGGCGCAGCAATCAGCCCCAGCATTTT
many - TRBJ1-1 TRBV6-5 CASSYSNNPSAEAFF TGTGCCAGCAGTTACTCGAATAACCCCTCGGCTGAAGCTTTCTTT
- - TRBJ2-6 TRBV7-2 CASSTPLGSTMPGANVLTF TGTGCCAGCAGCACCCCCTTGGGGAGTACAATGCCTGGGGCCAACGTCCTGACTTTC
few TRBD1 TRBJ2-5 TRBV24-1 CATSDPTGQGRETQYF TGTGCCACCAGTGACCCTACTGGACAGGGGAGAGAGACCCAGTACTTC
- - TRBJ2-1 TRBV5-1 CASSPAMAGHEQFF TGCGCCAGCAGCCCGGCCATGGCGGGCCATGAGCAGTTCTTC
- TRBD2 TRBJ2-1 TRBV27 CASSWGLAGVAYNEQFF TGTGCCAGCAGTTGGGGACTAGCGGGAGTAGCCTACAATGAGCAGTTCTTC
many TRBD2 TRBJ2-1 TRBV12-3/TRBV12-4 CASSPTSGSFDEQFF TGTGCCAGCAGTCCAACTAGCGGGAGTTTCGATGAGCAGTTCTTC
many TRBD1 TRBJ2-5 TRBV28 CASSPGTGRREETQYF TGTGCCAGCAGTCCGGGGACAGGGAGGAGGGAAGAGACCCAGTACTTC
few - TRBJ2-7 TRBV6-1 CASSPRGGGQGSYWGYEQYF TGTGCCAGCAGCCCGCGGGGGGGGGGACAGGGATCGTATTGGGGCTACGAGCAGTACTTC
many - TRBJ2-3 TRBV6-2/TRBV6-3 CASTPSRRLDTQYF TGTGCCAGCACCCCATCCCGGAGGCTAGATACGCAGTATTTT
few - TRBJ2-4 TRBV11-3 CASSPFLGRAKNIQYF TGTGCCAGCAGCCCCTTCCTAGGAAGAGCCAAAAACATTCAGTACTTC
many TRBD1 TRBJ1-5 TRBV18 CASSPQTGIQPQHF TGTGCCAGCTCACCCCAGACAGGGATCCAGCCCCAGCATTTT
many - TRBJ2-4 TRBV11-1 CASSSFSGEAKNIQYF TGTGCCAGCAGCTCCTTCTCAGGCGAGGCCAAAAACATTCAGTACTTC
many - TRBJ1-3 TRBV9 CASKAGVGNTIYF TGTGCCAGCAAGGCAGGGGTCGGAAACACCATATATTTT
- TRBD1 TRBJ2-6 TRBV19 CASRYPGQSYSGANVLTF TGTGCCAGTAGGTATCCGGGACAGAGTTACTCTGGGGCCAACGTCCTGACTTTC
many TRBD2 TRBJ2-1 TRBV3-1 CASSQGAGGFYNEQFF TGTGCCAGCAGCCAAGGGGCGGGGGGGTTCTACAATGAGCAGTTCTTC
many - TRBJ1-2 TRBV7-2 CASSSPRELSGYTF TGTGCCAGCAGCTCGCCTAGGGAGTTGAGTGGCTACACCTTC
- TRBD2 TRBJ2-4 TRBV28 CASSLGLAGGRANIQYF TGTGCCAGCAGTCTTGGACTAGCGGGGGGGCGCGCGAACATTCAGTACTTC
many TRBD1 TRBJ1-2 TRBV28 CASSPLGTDRRGYTF TGTGCCAGCAGTCCCCTTGGGACAGATAGGCGGGGCTACACCTTC
few - TRBJ1-3 TRBV6-6 CASSYDRNTIYF TGTGCCAGCAGTTACGACAGAAACACCATATATTTT
many - TRBJ1-1 TRBV6-6 CASSYSSQAKAEAFF TGTGCCAGCAGTTACTCGTCGCAGGCGAAAGCTGAAGCTTTCTTT
many - TRBJ2-4 TRBV24-1 CATSEGGGAKNIQYF TGTGCCACCAGTGAAGGCGGAGGTGCCAAAAACATTCAGTACTTC
many - TRBJ1-1 TRBV6-1 CAARNLGNTEAFF TGTGCCGCCCGAAACCTCGGGAACACTGAAGCTTTCTTT